These 29 T cell receptor beta chains came from one sample sequenced in a study of beta chain features in type 1 diabetes. The whole isolated RNA underwent reverse transcription, so sequencing captured expressed TCRB transcripts. TCRdb's copy holds only in-frame clones and misses some; the assay was immunoSEQ multiplex PCR. The sample holds about 900,000 clones, 17% seen once. The material sequenced was naive CD4+ T cells from blood. These receptors were obtained from a young woman in good health.

The chain combines TRBV9 with TRBJ2-3; a weak D match, TRBD2 (5 bases). The CDR3 is 14 residues long. The V and J ends lost 0 bases and 5 bases respectively, with 10 bases between them. Germline values: CDR1 SGDLS, CDR2 YYNGEE. This chain's CDR3 is CASSVDARGDTQYF. The DNA for the CDR3 is TGTGCCAGCAGCGTAGATGCTCGGGGAGATACGCAGTATTTT.

This clone was observed a handful of times. The J gene is TRBJ2-7, the V gene TRBV18, with D perhaps TRBD2 (5 bases). This CDR3 is 15 amino acids long. The germline V gene has CDR1 KGHSH and CDR2 LQKENI. V dropped 6 bases and J dropped 4 bases, with 19 bases sitting between them. DNA of the CDR3: TGTGCCAGCTCCCGGACGGGGTCCTCTTTGTACGAGCAGTACTTC. Its protein product is CASSRTGSSLYEQYF.

The genes are TRBV7-2 and TRBJ1-3; D is unresolved. The CDR3 covers 13 residues. V lost 3 bases and J 8 bases, leaving 11 bases between the germline ends. CDR1 SGHTA and CDR2 FQGNSA come from the germline V gene. CDR3 bases: TGTGCCAGCAGCTTTGTGGGTATAGACACCATATATTTT. Translation gives CASSFVGIDTIYF.

This clone was picked up a small number of times. The chain links TRBV2 to TRBJ2-4, with no clear D. The CDR3 consists of 13 residues. The germline CDR1 and CDR2 sequences are SNHLY and FYNNEI. Trimming took off 1 base at V and 6 bases at J, with 7 bases between the two ends. The CDR3 nucleotides are TGTGCCAGCAGTGAAGGGGTGGGAAACATTCAGTACTTC. It is translated as CASSEGVGNIQYF.

This clone was counted only a few times. The sample carries other DNA sequences with the same CDR3. The V gene is TRBV18, the J gene TRBJ2-2, with TRBD2 matching 12 bases. V lost 3 bases to trimming and J lost 3 bases; unmatched junction nucleotides: 2. This CDR3 has 16 residues. In germline, CDR1 is KGHSH, CDR2 LQKENI. CDR3 bases: TGTGCCAGCTCACCTCGACTAGCGGGAGACACCGGGGAGCTGTTTTTT. Translated: CASSPRLAGDTGELFF. The full variable domain, in which reference TRBV18 and TRBJ2-2 provide the parts outside the CDR3, is NAGVMQNPRHLVRRRGQEARLRCSPMKGHSHVYWYRQLPEEGLKFMVYLQKENIIDESGMPKERFSAEFPKEGPSILRIQQVVRGDSAAYFCASSPRLAGDTGELFFGEGSRLTVL.

This clone occurred a few times. The chain is built from TRBV10-3 and TRBJ2-1, with 9 bases aligning to TRBD2. The germline V gene encodes CDR1 ENHRY and CDR2 SYGVKD. The V and J ends lost 7 bases and 5 bases, in that order; junction bases with no gene match: 9. This CDR3 has 15 amino acids. CDR3 region: CAITGVSGSHNEQFF. CDR3 DNA: TGTGCCATCACCGGGGTTAGCGGGAGCCACAATGAGCAGTTCTTC.

This clone turned up a few times. The chain employs TRBV9 and TRBJ2-2, with D possibly being TRBD2 (5 bases). The length of the CDR3 is 14 residues. Trimming shortened V by 3 bases and J by 4 bases, and 10 bases separated the two germline ends. Germline CDR1 and CDR2: SGDLS and YYNGEE. The CDR3 DNA reads as TGTGCCAGCAGCGGAAGGAGGTCCACCGGGGAGCTGTTTTTT. This codes for CASSGRRSTGELFF.

The chain combines TRBV5-1 with TRBJ1-1; 9 positions match TRBD1. Germline V lookup: CDR1 SGHRS, CDR2 YFSETQ. The junction had 7 bases not matched to a gene; V was cut back by 3 bases and J by 4 bases. The CDR3 contains 15 residues. CDR3 DNA sequence: TGCGCCAGCAGCTCGGGACAGGGCGCCTTCACTGAAGCTTTCTTT. Its translation is CASSSGQGAFTEAFF. Supplemented by reference TRBV5-1 and TRBJ1-1, the full variable domain reads KAGVTQTPRYLIKTRGQQVTLSCSPISGHRSVSWYQQTPGQGLQFLFEYFSETQRNKGNFPGRFSGRQFSNSRSEMNVSTLELGDSALYLCASSSGQGAFTEAFFGQGTRLTVV.

This clone was seen only a few times. The V gene is TRBV18, the J gene TRBJ2-3, with 11 nucleotides matching TRBD2. The CDR3 covers 18 residues. The germline gives CDR1 KGHSH, CDR2 LQKENI. Trimming removed 2 bases from V and 3 bases from J; junction bases left unmatched: 10. CDR3 in DNA: TGTGCCAGCTCACCAGGACTAGCGGGCACCCTTGGGACAGATACGCAGTATTTT. Amino acid sequence: CASSPGLAGTLGTDTQYF.

This clone was counted only a few times. J is TRBJ1-4 and V is TRBV7-9; 8 bases line up with TRBD1. Germline assignment: CDR1 SEHNR and CDR2 FQNEAQ (reference sequence). The J segment lost 9 bases and the V segment lost 5 bases, leaving 11 bases of the junction unmatched. The CDR3 runs to 15 residues. The CDR3 DNA sequence: TGTGCCAGCAGCCCTATCGGGGCAGGGGGCAAAAAACTGTTTTTT. As protein: CASSPIGAGGKKLFF.

This clone was observed a few times. The chain uses TRBV10-3 and TRBJ2-3, with D possibly being TRBD2 (6 bases). Between the trimmed V and J ends, which lost 7 bases and 4 bases, there was a span of 12 bases. The length of the CDR3 is 13 residues. The germline V gene encodes CDR1 ENHRY and CDR2 SYGVKD. In DNA form, the CDR3 reads TGTGCCATCAATGGGAGGACTGCAGATACGCAGTATTTT. Translated: CAINGRTADTQYF.

This clone was seen only a few times. CDR3 DNA sequence: TGTGCCAGCTCACCGGCGGGACTAGCGGGCTATGAGCAGTTCTTC. Translating it yields CASSPAGLAGYEQFF. V and J are TRBV18 and TRBJ2-1; 12 nucleotides line up with TRBD2. The junction had 5 bases not matched to a gene; V was cut back by 3 bases and J by 8 bases. The CDR3 spans 15 residues. Germline V lookup: CDR1 KGHSH, CDR2 LQKENI.

This clone was seen more than once but under ten times. V and J are TRBV19 and TRBJ1-2; 8 bases align to TRBD1. The V segment lost 4 bases and the J segment 3 bases; nucleotides outside the gene matches: 7. Looked up from germline, CDR1 is LNHDA and CDR2 is SQIVND (reference sequence). The CDR3 length is 15 residues. CDR3 sequence: CASSTTSDRDYGYTF. In DNA form, the CDR3 reads TGTGCCAGTAGTACGACCTCGGACAGGGACTATGGCTACACCTTC.

The chain links TRBV28 to TRBJ2-1; 10 positions agree with TRBD2. After removal of 5 bases from V and 7 bases from J, the junction contained 11 bases not matched to a gene. Germline V gives CDR1 MDHEN, CDR2 SYDVKM. The CDR3 consists of 16 residues. The CDR3 coding sequence is TGTGCCAGCAGTCCAGCTGCAGCGGGAGGGAGGAATGAGCAGTTCTTC. Protein: CASSPAAAGGRNEQFF.

The rearrangement links TRBV6-5 to TRBJ2-3, with D unclear. Germline loops: CDR1 MNHEY, CDR2 SVGAGI. The V end lost 7 bases, the J end lost 9 bases, and 14 bases lay between the germline ends. This CDR3 is 12 amino acids long. CDR3 coding DNA: TGTGCCAGCACTAATTCGGCCAGAACGCAGTATTTT. Translating gives CASTNSARTQYF.

The chain employs TRBV11-1 and TRBJ2-4, with D tentatively TRBD1 (5 bases). The CDR3 has 16 residues. Germline lookup yields CDR1 SGHAT and CDR2 FQDESV (reference sequence). The V end was cut by 5 bases, the J end by 0 bases, with 14 bases between. CDR3: CASSLGQEIAKNIQYF. In nucleotides, the CDR3 is TGTGCCAGCAGCCTCGGACAAGAGATAGCCAAAAACATTCAGTACTTC.

The CDR3 DNA reads TGCGCCAGCAGCTCGTACCCGACAGGGCTCGACACTGAAGCTTTCTTT. Translating it yields CASSSYPTGLDTEAFF. The chain links TRBV5-1 to TRBJ1-1; 7 bases line up with TRBD1. Germline V gene data show CDR1 as SGHRS and CDR2 as YFSETQ. V lost 3 bases and J lost 3; bases outside the gene matches: 11. This CDR3 is 16 amino acids long.

V is TRBV7-8 and J is TRBJ2-3, with D possibly being TRBD2 (5 bases). Between the trimmed V and J ends, which lost 4 bases and 2 bases, there was a span of 13 bases. The germline CDR1 and CDR2 sequences are SGHVS and FQNEAQ. The CDR3 extends over 15 amino acids. The DNA of the CDR3 is TGTGCCAGCAGCTCGGGAATAAGTTTCACAGATACGCAGTATTTT. Its protein is CASSSGISFTDTQYF. Variable domain in full (rest from reference TRBV7-8 and TRBJ2-3): GAGVSQSPRYKVAKRGQDVALRCDPISGHVSLFWYQQALGQGPEFLTYFQNEAQLDKSGLPSDRFFAERPEGSVSTLKIQRTQQEDSAVYLCASSSGISFTDTQYFGPGTRLTVL.

The genes are TRBV5-1 and TRBJ2-1; 10 nucleotides agree with TRBD2. After removal of 0 bases from V and 0 bases from J, the junction contained 6 bases not matched to a gene. Germline V lookup: CDR1 SGHRS, CDR2 YFSETQ. The CDR3 extends over 18 amino acids. The CDR3 sequence: CASSLVLAGSSSYNEQFF. The DNA of the CDR3 is TGCGCCAGCAGCTTGGTACTAGCGGGGTCGAGCTCCTACAATGAGCAGTTCTTC.

This clone has more than one count but fewer than ten. The chain is built from TRBV28 and TRBJ2-7; unclear D gene. The CDR3 length is 13 residues. Trimming removed 7 bases at V and 2 bases at J, with 12 bases between. In germline, CDR1 is MDHEN, CDR2 SYDVKM. The CDR3 coding sequence is TGTGCCAGCACCTCCGTTCTGACCTACGAGCAGTACTTC. Translating gives CASTSVLTYEQYF.

V and J are TRBV9 and TRBJ2-3; no definite D call. CDR3 size: 13 residues. Deletions cut 5 bases from V and 5 bases from J, with 12 bases between. Germline V lookup: CDR1 SGDLS, CDR2 YYNGEE. The CDR3 loop is CASSVSQLDTQYF. CDR3 coding DNA: TGTGCCAGCAGTGTTTCACAATTAGATACGCAGTATTTT.

V gene TRBV7-8 combines with J gene TRBJ1-2, with 10 bases fitting TRBD1. CDR3 size: 15 residues. The germline gives CDR1 SGHVS, CDR2 FQNEAQ. J gave up 4 bases and V 4 bases, and 6 bases lay outside the gene matches. The CDR3 nucleotides read TGTGCCAGCAGCTCCGGACAGGGGGGCCCCTATGGCTACACCTTC. This codes for CASSSGQGGPYGYTF. The variable domain in full, completed from reference TRBV7-8 and TRBJ1-2, reads GAGVSQSPRYKVAKRGQDVALRCDPISGHVSLFWYQQALGQGPEFLTYFQNEAQLDKSGLPSDRFFAERPEGSVSTLKIQRTQQEDSAVYLCASSSGQGGPYGYTFGSGTRLTVV.

V usage is TRBV2 and J usage is TRBJ1-1; possible D gene TRBD1, 5 bases. This CDR3 region has 15 residues. Trimming stripped 9 bases from V and 0 bases from J, with 17 bases between. In germline, CDR1 is SNHLY, CDR2 FYNNEI. This chain's CDR3 is CARSPGLGVNTEAFF. The CDR3 nucleotides are TGTGCCAGAAGCCCGGGGTTAGGGGTGAACACTGAAGCTTTCTTT.

In this sample, this clone turned up a few times. The chain joins TRBV15 to TRBJ1-5; D unclear. Per germline, CDR1 LNHNV and CDR2 YYDKDF (reference sequence). V gave up 5 bases and J gave up 4 bases, with 9 bases separating them. The CDR3 is made up of 13 amino acids. The CDR3 DNA sequence: TGTGCCACCAGCCCGTTGGGGAATCAGCCCCAGCATTTT. Its translation is CATSPLGNQPQHF.

This clone was picked up a small number of times. The chain uses TRBV9 and TRBJ2-1; 7 positions agree with TRBD2. Germline V gene data show CDR1 as SGDLS and CDR2 as YYNGEE. The V gene end was trimmed by 5 bases and the J gene end by 7 bases; junction bases not matched to a gene: 12. This CDR3 spans 15 amino acids. The CDR3 sequence: CASSERGSPGNEQFF. CDR3 bases: TGTGCCAGCAGTGAACGCGGGAGCCCGGGAAATGAGCAGTTCTTC.

The rearrangement joins TRBV19 to TRBJ2-4, with 10 bases aligning to TRBD2. From germline, CDR1 is LNHDA and CDR2 SQIVND (reference sequence). The CDR3 totals 18 residues. Trimming at V came to 3 bases and at J to 0 bases, leaving 8 bases not matched to a gene. CDR3 coding DNA: TGTGCCAGTAGTATGCGGGAGGCTAGCGGGAGAGCCAAAAACATTCAGTACTTC. Its protein is CASSMREASGRAKNIQYF.

The sample holds a few counts of this clone. The chain is built from TRBV7-2 and TRBJ1-2; a possible D gene is TRBD1 (5 bases). The CDR3 length is 13 residues. V shed 5 bases and J shed 7 bases, with 14 bases lying between them. In germline, CDR1 is SGHTA, CDR2 FQGNSA. This CDR3 reads CASSPRRGAGYTF. DNA of the CDR3: TGTGCCAGCAGCCCCCGGAGAGGGGCTGGCTACACCTTC.

The CDR3 bases are TGTGCCAGCAGCTCTCAATCGCCCTACGAGCAGTACTTC. Translated: CASSSQSPYEQYF. This rearrangement joins TRBV5-4 to TRBJ2-7; D gene ambiguous. CDR1 SGHNT and CDR2 YYREEE come from the germline V gene (reference sequence). The CDR3 spans 13 residues. Deletions cut 3 bases from V and 2 bases from J, with 9 bases between.

The rearrangement links TRBV11-1 to TRBJ2-7; D possibly corresponds to TRBD1 (6 bases). The CDR3 runs 13 residues. The V end was cut by 7 bases, the J end by 5 bases, with 15 bases between. Looked up from germline, CDR1 is SGHAT and CDR2 is FQDESV (reference sequence). CDR3 sequence reads: CASMSTGGNEQYF. Written as DNA, the CDR3 is TGTGCCAGCATGTCGACAGGTGGTAACGAGCAGTACTTC. Full variable domain (remainder filled in from reference TRBV11-1 and TRBJ2-7): EAEVAQSPRYKITEKSQAVAFWCDPISGHATLYWYRQILGQGPELLVQFQDESVVDDSQLPKDRFSAERLKGVDSTLKIQPAELGDSAMYLCASMSTGGNEQYFGPGTRLTVT.